These T cell receptor beta chains were read from a single sample in a study of post-analysis software for immune sequencing data. TCRdb ran MiXCR on the PCR reads and lists one entry per CDR3 protein. The data contain about 800,000 distinct CDR3 sequences, 30% of them singletons. What was sequenced was blood. The receptors shown here come from a girl aged 5 to 17 with multiple sclerosis. Both conserved end residues are part of each CDR3. The order of the fields is CDR3 DNA, CDR3 protein, clone size, J gene, V gene, D gene. The D gene is left open where the match is weak. Rows may omit the clone size; those that give it use once, few, many or a size class.

cdr3_nt: TGTGCCAGCAGTCCCGGCGGAGGCCGTATGTACGAGCAGTACTTC
cdr3_aa: CASSPGGGRMYEQYF
clone_size: -
j_call: TRBJ2-7
v_call: TRBV27
d_call: -

cdr3_nt: TGCAGCGTTGGACGAGGAGGGCAGGCCTACAATGAGCAGTTCTTC
cdr3_aa: CSVGRGGQAYNEQFF
clone_size: few
j_call: TRBJ2-1
v_call: TRBV29-1
d_call: -

cdr3_nt: TGCAGTGCTGGGGGGGGTGGCGCCCAGTCCTACGAGCAGTACTTC
cdr3_aa: CSAGGGGAQSYEQYF
clone_size: -
j_call: TRBJ2-7
v_call: TRBV20-1
d_call: TRBD2

cdr3_nt: TGCAGCGTTGATCCGGGGAAGGGCGGCTACACCTTC
cdr3_aa: CSVDPGKGGYTF
clone_size: -
j_call: TRBJ1-2
v_call: TRBV29-1
d_call: -

cdr3_nt: TGCGCCAGCAGCGCAGGCGTTTTCCCCGGGGAGCTGTTTTTT
cdr3_aa: CASSAGVFPGELFF
clone_size: -
j_call: TRBJ2-2
v_call: TRBV5-1
d_call: -

cdr3_nt: TGTGCTAGTGCCAGAGACGTAGGCCTTTTGAGCTCCTACGAGCAGTACTTC
cdr3_aa: CASARDVGLLSSYEQYF
clone_size: few
j_call: TRBJ2-7
v_call: TRBV12-5
d_call: -

cdr3_nt: TGTGCCATCAGTGAGGCCCGCTACGAGCAGTACTTC
cdr3_aa: CAISEARYEQYF
clone_size: -
j_call: TRBJ2-7
v_call: TRBV10-3
d_call: -

cdr3_nt: TGTGCCAGCAGCTTAGGTCCTAGTTTAGATGAGCAGTTCTTC
cdr3_aa: CASSLGPSLDEQFF
clone_size: -
j_call: TRBJ2-1
v_call: TRBV11-3
d_call: -

cdr3_nt: TGTGCCAGCAGCCTAACGCCCGACTACGAGCAGTACTTC
cdr3_aa: CASSLTPDYEQYF
clone_size: -
j_call: TRBJ2-7
v_call: TRBV7-3
d_call: -

cdr3_nt: TGTGCCAGCAGCGTACGAGGGGCTGGGGCCAACGTCCTGACTTTC
cdr3_aa: CASSVRGAGANVLTF
clone_size: -
j_call: TRBJ2-6
v_call: TRBV3-1
d_call: -

cdr3_nt: TGCGCCAGCAGCGACGGGACATCCTACGAGCAGTACTTC
cdr3_aa: CASSDGTSYEQYF
clone_size: many
j_call: TRBJ2-7
v_call: TRBV5-1
d_call: -

cdr3_nt: TGTGCCACCAGTGACCGACTAATAACGAATGAGCAGTTCTTC
cdr3_aa: CATSDRLITNEQFF
clone_size: few
j_call: TRBJ2-1
v_call: TRBV24-1
d_call: -

cdr3_nt: TGTGCCAGCAGCCCCCCCTCGGCGGAGGGTGAAAAACTGTTTTTT
cdr3_aa: CASSPPSAEGEKLFF
clone_size: -
j_call: TRBJ1-4
v_call: TRBV3-1
d_call: -

cdr3_nt: TGTGCCAGCAGTTTATGGACAGAACCGCCGGGAGATACGCAGTATTTT
cdr3_aa: CASSLWTEPPGDTQYF
clone_size: -
j_call: TRBJ2-3
v_call: TRBV28
d_call: -

cdr3_nt: TGTGCCACCAGTGACCGCGGACCCGGGGGCACAGATACGCAGTATTTT
cdr3_aa: CATSDRGPGGTDTQYF
clone_size: -
j_call: TRBJ2-3
v_call: TRBV24-1
d_call: -

cdr3_nt: TGTGCCATCGGGGGCGAGAATCAGCCCCAGCATTTT
cdr3_aa: CAIGGENQPQHF
clone_size: few
j_call: TRBJ1-5
v_call: TRBV10-3
d_call: -

cdr3_nt: TGTGCCAGCAGCCAAGCGTATGGTAACACTGAAGCTTTCTTT
cdr3_aa: CASSQAYGNTEAFF
clone_size: once
j_call: TRBJ1-1
v_call: TRBV3-1
d_call: -

cdr3_nt: TGCAGTGCTAGGGGGGGGGCGGAGTACGAGCAGTACTTC
cdr3_aa: CSARGGAEYEQYF
clone_size: few
j_call: TRBJ2-7
v_call: TRBV20-1
d_call: -

cdr3_nt: TGCAGCGTCCTAAGGGGGACCCAGTACTTC
cdr3_aa: CSVLRGTQYF
clone_size: -
j_call: TRBJ2-5
v_call: TRBV29-1
d_call: -

cdr3_nt: TGCGCCAGCAGCCAAGAAGGTCGGCCTCTAGGCACAGATACGCAGTATTTT
cdr3_aa: CASSQEGRPLGTDTQYF
clone_size: few
j_call: TRBJ2-3
v_call: TRBV4-3
d_call: -

cdr3_nt: TGTGCCAGCAGCGAACCAGGGGGCTTTAATGGCTACACCTTC
cdr3_aa: CASSEPGGFNGYTF
clone_size: -
j_call: TRBJ1-2
v_call: TRBV7-9
d_call: TRBD1

cdr3_nt: TGTGCCAGCAGCTTAGTGGCAGTTAGGGGGGCGCGTGGGGACACTGAAGCTTTCTTT
cdr3_aa: CASSLVAVRGARGDTEAFF
clone_size: -
j_call: TRBJ1-1
v_call: TRBV7-2
d_call: -

cdr3_nt: TGTGCCAGCAGTGGACGTCGTGATGGCTACACCTTC
cdr3_aa: CASSGRRDGYTF
clone_size: -
j_call: TRBJ1-2
v_call: TRBV2
d_call: -

cdr3_nt: TGTGCCAGCAGTCCTTGGGGCCTTCAGATCGTGGACAATCAGCCCCAGCATTTT
cdr3_aa: CASSPWGLQIVDNQPQHF
clone_size: few
j_call: TRBJ1-5
v_call: TRBV6-1
d_call: -

cdr3_nt: TGCAGTGCTAATGACCAAATAAACAGGGCCTGGGAGACCCAGTACTTC
cdr3_aa: CSANDQINRAWETQYF
clone_size: few
j_call: TRBJ2-5
v_call: TRBV20-1
d_call: -

cdr3_nt: TGTGCCAGCAGCTTAGGGGGGCTCAGCTCCTACGAGCAGTACTTC
cdr3_aa: CASSLGGLSSYEQYF
clone_size: -
j_call: TRBJ2-7
v_call: TRBV7-2
d_call: -

cdr3_nt: TGCGCCAGCAGCTTGAGGGAGGACGGTGAAGCTTTCTTT
cdr3_aa: CASSLREDGEAFF
clone_size: -
j_call: TRBJ1-1
v_call: TRBV5-1
d_call: -

cdr3_nt: TGTGCCAGCAGCTTGACTGGGCTAGCGGGAGGTTTCGACGCCTCCTACAATGAGCAGTTCTTC
cdr3_aa: CASSLTGLAGGFDASYNEQFF
clone_size: few
j_call: TRBJ2-1
v_call: TRBV11-2
d_call: TRBD2

cdr3_nt: TGTGCCAGCAGTCCGACTTCGATCATTGACAATGAGCAGTTCTTC
cdr3_aa: CASSPTSIIDNEQFF
clone_size: -
j_call: TRBJ2-1
v_call: TRBV7-8
d_call: -

cdr3_nt: TGCACCAGCAGTGAGCAGGGGAGCTATGGCTACACCTTC
cdr3_aa: CTSSEQGSYGYTF
clone_size: -
j_call: TRBJ1-2
v_call: TRBV10-2
d_call: -

cdr3_nt: TGTGCCAGCAGTTTCACCACGAAGGGGAGGGGAATCGAGCAGTACTTC
cdr3_aa: CASSFTTKGRGIEQYF
clone_size: -
j_call: TRBJ2-7
v_call: TRBV27
d_call: TRBD2

cdr3_nt: TGCAGCGTCTTGGGACAGCCGACGGATGGCTACACCTTC
cdr3_aa: CSVLGQPTDGYTF
clone_size: many
j_call: TRBJ1-2
v_call: TRBV29-1
d_call: TRBD1

cdr3_nt: TGTGCCAGCAGTAAAGCTGGACAGGGCGGGTCACCCCTCCACTTT
cdr3_aa: CASSKAGQGGSPLHF
clone_size: -
j_call: TRBJ1-6
v_call: TRBV6-5
d_call: TRBD1

cdr3_nt: TGTGCCAGCAGCTTTAAAGGAGGCGCTGGGGGCTATGGCTACACCTTC
cdr3_aa: CASSFKGGAGGYGYTF
clone_size: -
j_call: TRBJ1-2
v_call: TRBV7-2
d_call: -

cdr3_nt: TGTGCCAGCAGCCGACAGGAGATCCACGAGCAGTACTTC
cdr3_aa: CASSRQEIHEQYF
clone_size: few
j_call: TRBJ2-7
v_call: TRBV7-9
d_call: -

cdr3_nt: TGTGCCAGCAGCTTATCCGGGTCAGAGACCCAGTACTTC
cdr3_aa: CASSLSGSETQYF
clone_size: many
j_call: TRBJ2-5
v_call: TRBV7-9
d_call: -

cdr3_nt: TGTGCCAGTGCACGGGACACGAGCACAGATACGCAGTATTTT
cdr3_aa: CASARDTSTDTQYF
clone_size: -
j_call: TRBJ2-3
v_call: TRBV9
d_call: -

cdr3_nt: TGTGCCAGCAGTGCCCCCTACGAGCAGTACTTC
cdr3_aa: CASSAPYEQYF
clone_size: -
j_call: TRBJ2-7
v_call: TRBV6-1
d_call: -

cdr3_nt: TGCGCCAGCAGCTTGAATCAGGCTGGCTACACCTTC
cdr3_aa: CASSLNQAGYTF
clone_size: -
j_call: TRBJ1-2
v_call: TRBV5-1
d_call: -

cdr3_nt: TGTGCCAGCAGTTCCAACCAGGCCGATCAGCCCCAGCATTTT
cdr3_aa: CASSSNQADQPQHF
clone_size: once
j_call: TRBJ1-5
v_call: TRBV12-3/TRBV12-4
d_call: -

cdr3_nt: TGCAGTGCTAGTGTAGGCGCCTTTGGGACAGGGGACTACGAGCAGTACTTC
cdr3_aa: CSASVGAFGTGDYEQYF
clone_size: -
j_call: TRBJ2-7
v_call: TRBV20-1
d_call: TRBD1

cdr3_nt: TGTGCTAGTGGTTTGGCCTCAACTAGCCGGGGGGATACGCAGTATTTT
cdr3_aa: CASGLASTSRGDTQYF
clone_size: -
j_call: TRBJ2-3
v_call: TRBV12-5
d_call: -

cdr3_nt: TGTGCCATCAGGGACGCAAACAATGAGCAGTTCTTC
cdr3_aa: CAIRDANNEQFF
clone_size: -
j_call: TRBJ2-1
v_call: TRBV10-3
d_call: -

cdr3_nt: TGTGCCAGCAGCCAAGTCACTGGGGCCAACGTCCTGACTTTC
cdr3_aa: CASSQVTGANVLTF
clone_size: many
j_call: TRBJ2-6
v_call: TRBV3-1
d_call: -

cdr3_nt: TGTGCCAGCAGCAAAGAGGGGAGACTAGCGGGAGGGAGCTCCTACAATGAGCAGTTCTTC
cdr3_aa: CASSKEGRLAGGSSYNEQFF
clone_size: few
j_call: TRBJ2-1
v_call: TRBV21-1
d_call: -

cdr3_nt: TGTGCCAGCAGTTATTCCGTATCCAATGAGCAGTTCTTC
cdr3_aa: CASSYSVSNEQFF
clone_size: few
j_call: TRBJ2-1
v_call: TRBV6-2/TRBV6-3
d_call: -

cdr3_nt: TGCAGCGTTGAAGGATTTAGCGGGAGGGCCTACAATGAGCAGTTCTTC
cdr3_aa: CSVEGFSGRAYNEQFF
clone_size: few
j_call: TRBJ2-1
v_call: TRBV29-1
d_call: TRBD2

cdr3_nt: TGCAGCGTAAACGTCGCAGGTAACGAGCAGTACTTC
cdr3_aa: CSVNVAGNEQYF
clone_size: -
j_call: TRBJ2-7
v_call: TRBV29-1
d_call: -

cdr3_nt: TGCGCCAGCAGCCAAAGTCCCTTTGTAGAGCAGTTCTTC
cdr3_aa: CASSQSPFVEQFF
clone_size: -
j_call: TRBJ2-1
v_call: TRBV4-3
d_call: -

cdr3_nt: TGTGCCAGCAGCGTAGCGGGAGGGCCGACCAATGAGCAGTTCTTC
cdr3_aa: CASSVAGGPTNEQFF
clone_size: -
j_call: TRBJ2-1
v_call: TRBV9
d_call: TRBD2

cdr3_nt: TGCAGGGGGACAGAACAAGAGACCCAGTACTTC
cdr3_aa: CRGTEQETQYF
clone_size: -
j_call: TRBJ2-5
v_call: TRBV29-1
d_call: TRBD1

cdr3_nt: TGTGCCAGCAGTGACCGTCCCGGACGGTACACAGATACGCAGTATTTT
cdr3_aa: CASSDRPGRYTDTQYF
clone_size: -
j_call: TRBJ2-3
v_call: TRBV6-4
d_call: -

cdr3_nt: TGCAGTGCTAGCCAACCTTCCGAGCAGTACTTC
cdr3_aa: CSASQPSEQYF
clone_size: -
j_call: TRBJ2-7
v_call: TRBV20-1
d_call: -

cdr3_nt: TGCAGTGCTGGGGGACAGGGAGCTTTCTTT
cdr3_aa: CSAGGQGAFF
clone_size: few
j_call: TRBJ1-1
v_call: TRBV20-1
d_call: TRBD1

cdr3_nt: TGTGCCAGCAGCTTAATTAGGGGTGCTAGCGGGAGTCTCCACGAGCAGTACTTC
cdr3_aa: CASSLIRGASGSLHEQYF
clone_size: few
j_call: TRBJ2-7
v_call: TRBV7-9
d_call: TRBD2

cdr3_nt: TGCAGCGTCTTGAAAAGGACAGGCCAAGAGACCCAGTACTTC
cdr3_aa: CSVLKRTGQETQYF
clone_size: -
j_call: TRBJ2-5
v_call: TRBV29-1
d_call: TRBD1